A single sample gave rise to the 32 T cell receptor beta chains below, sequenced in a study of persistence of HIV-infected CD4 T cells. These receptors have no known antigen. The immunoSEQ assay was version 4, run in survey mode. Only in-frame clones appear in the TCRdb table, and some are missing; sequencing was by immunoSEQ multiplex PCR. Counted here are roughly 16,000 clones, less than 75% occurring once; the ten biggest clones make up roughly 8%. The stimulus was lysate of CMV-infected fibroblasts, about 10 ug/mL. Sorting selected CD4+ T cells upregulating both CD40 ligand and CD69. Sequences were derived from CD4+ T cells sorted from PBMCs after roughly 18-hour stimulation, sampled from a patient who received antiretroviral therapy. The receptors derive from an adult woman with HIV who was CMV-seropositive.

The CDR3 nucleotides are TGTGCCAGCAGTGCCCCAGGGGACTATGGCTACACCTTC. This gives the protein CASSAPGDYGYTF. The chain uses TRBV9 and TRBJ1-2; a weak D match, TRBD1 (6 bases). Trimming left V 5 bases short and J 3 bases short, with 11 bases between. The CDR3 is 13 amino acids. Germline CDR1 is SGDLS and CDR2 is YYNGEE.

Points on this clone: A read error may produce the germline difference seen at one junction end. The rearrangement uses TRBV7-3 and TRBJ2-1; D perhaps matches TRBD2 (6 bases). This CDR3 has 13 amino acids. Germline V gene data show CDR1 as SGHTA and CDR2 as FQGTGA. The CDR3 coding sequence is TGTGCCAGCACCTTAGGAGGGGCACATGAGCAGTTCTTC. It encodes CASTLGGAHEQFF. Supplemented by reference TRBV7-3 and TRBJ2-1, the full variable domain reads GAGVSQTPSNKVTEKGKYVELRCDPISGHTALYWYRQSLGQGPEFLIYFQGTGAADDSGLPNDRFFAVRPEGSVSTLKIQRTERGDSAVYLCASTLGGAHEQFFGPGTRLTVL.

V and J are TRBV20-1 and TRBJ2-5, with no clear D. Trimming pared 2 bases from V and 2 bases from J, leaving 3 bases between. CDR3 length equals 11 residues. Per the germline V gene, CDR1 is DFQATT and CDR2 is SNEGSKA (reference sequence). As DNA, the CDR3 is TGCAGTGCTAGACCTCAAGAGACCCAGTACTTC. This gives the protein CSARPQETQYF.

This chain connects TRBV6-5 to TRBJ1-3, with a weak D call TRBD1 (5 bases). Per the germline V gene, CDR1 is MNHEY and CDR2 is SVGAGI. The CDR3 loop spans 13 amino acids. Trimming took 6 bases from V and 0 from J, leaving 6 bases between them. The CDR3, as DNA: TGTGCCAGCAGCGGGGGCTCTGGAAACACCATATATTTT. It yields the protein CASSGGSGNTIYF.

The rearrangement links TRBV2 to TRBJ2-2, with 14 bases matching TRBD2. The CDR3 covers 17 residues. Germline assignment: CDR1 SNHLY and CDR2 FYNNEI. The V and J ends lost 4 bases and 4 bases, in that order; junction bases with no gene match: 5. Written as DNA, the CDR3 is TGTGCCAGCAGTGTGACTAGCGGGGGGGCTAGCACCGGGGAGCTGTTTTTT. Translation: CASSVTSGGASTGELFF.

The chain couples TRBV10-3 to TRBJ1-5, with D maybe TRBD1 (5 bases). The CDR3 has 14 amino acids. Germline CDR1 reads ENHRY; CDR2 reads SYGVKD. The ends were cut back, 3 bases at V and 5 bases at J, with 11 bases in the middle. CDR3 DNA sequence: TGTGCCATCAGTGACTCGGGGGAGCATCAGCCCCAGCATTTT. This encodes CAISDSGEHQPQHF.

This clone was detected only a few times. J is TRBJ1-4 and V is TRBV5-8; D remains ambiguous. Germline assignment: CDR1 SGHTS and CDR2 YDEGEE. The V end was cut by 2 bases, the J end by 0 bases, with 8 bases between. This CDR3 is built from 15 residues. As DNA, the CDR3 is TGTGCCAGCAGCTTTTGGACGGCAACTAATGAAAAACTGTTTTTT. As protein: CASSFWTATNEKLFF.

V gene TRBV7-8 combines with J gene TRBJ1-5, with 7 bases fitting TRBD1. This CDR3 region has 15 residues. CDR1 and CDR2 from the germline V gene are SGHVS and FQNEAQ. With V trimmed by 2 bases and J by 1 base, 2 bases remained unmatched. The CDR3 reads CASSLRGLSNQPQHF. In DNA form, the CDR3 reads TGTGCCAGCAGCTTAAGGGGGCTGAGCAATCAGCCCCAGCATTTT.

The rearrangement uses TRBV3-1 (or the pseudogene TRBV3-2) and TRBJ2-1, with 7 bases that match TRBD2. The V gene end was trimmed by 5 bases and the J gene end by 10 bases; junction bases not matched to a gene: 11. Germline CDR1 is LGHDT and CDR2 is YNNKEL (reference sequence). The CDR3 loop spans 14 amino acids. The CDR3 DNA reads TGTGCCAGCAGCTACCTGCAGCGGGGCAGGGAGCAGTTCTTC. The encoded protein is CASSYLQRGREQFF.

The chain recombines TRBV27 with TRBJ1-1; maybe TRBD1 (5 bases). Trimming took off 3 bases at V and 5 bases at J, with 13 bases between the two ends. In germline, CDR1 is MNHEY, CDR2 SMNVEV (reference sequence). The length of the CDR3 is 14 residues. CDR3 in amino acids: CASSFNPGGTEAFF. In nucleotides, the CDR3 is TGTGCCAGCAGTTTTAACCCCGGGGGGACTGAAGCTTTCTTT.

V usage is TRBV11-3 and J usage is TRBJ1-1, with D unclear. Trimming removed 1 base at V and 5 bases at J, with 8 bases between. Germline CDR1 SGHNT, CDR2 YENEEA. The CDR3 covers 13 residues. The CDR3 region has the DNA TGTGCCAGCAGCTTAGGTCCCCAGACTGAAGCTTTCTTT. It is translated as CASSLGPQTEAFF.

The genes are TRBV7-8 and TRBJ1-2; 7 nucleotides agree with TRBD1. The CDR3 totals 15 residues. The V gene's germline CDR1 is SGHVS and CDR2 FQNEAQ. The J segment lost 3 bases and the V segment lost 5 bases, leaving 9 bases of the junction unmatched. In DNA, the CDR3 is TGTGCCAGCAGCACCCGACAGGGTGGGGACTATGGCTACACCTTC. This translates into CASSTRQGGDYGYTF.

This clone has only a few counts. The gene calls are TRBV5-1 and TRBJ2-1; the match to TRBD2 covers 7 bases. In germline, CDR1 is SGHRS, CDR2 YFSETQ. This CDR3 is 16 amino acids long. V lost 4 bases to trimming and J lost 4 bases; unmatched junction nucleotides: 11. The chain's CDR3 is CASSQGAGKRYNEQFF. The DNA of the CDR3 is TGCGCCAGCAGCCAGGGAGCGGGGAAGAGGTACAATGAGCAGTTCTTC.

To note about this clone: Other DNA sequences in the same sample also yield this CDR3. The V and J genes are TRBV7-3 and TRBJ1-1; D possibly corresponds to TRBD1 (5 bases). Germline-derived CDR1 and CDR2 are SGHTA and FQGTGA. CDR3 length equals 14 residues. Trimming stripped 2 bases from V and 1 base from J, with 8 bases between. For the CDR3, the DNA is TGTGCCAGCAGCTTACAGGGTCCGAACACTGAAGCTTTCTTT. Translated: CASSLQGPNTEAFF. Complete variable domain (other parts from reference TRBV7-3 and TRBJ1-1): GAGVSQTPSNKVTEKGKYVELRCDPISGHTALYWYRQSLGQGPEFLIYFQGTGAADDSGLPNDRFFAVRPEGSVSTLKIQRTERGDSAVYLCASSLQGPNTEAFFGQGTRLTVV.

This clone was seen only once. The chain recombines TRBV6-5 with TRBJ2-7; 7 bases fit TRBD2. The germline gives CDR1 MNHEY, CDR2 SVGAGI. The CDR3 is 16 residues long. With 2 bases clipped from V and 3 bases from J, the junction kept 10 bases outside the gene matches. For the CDR3, the DNA is TGTGCCAGCAGTTACCTCCAGGGAGGGATATTCTACGAGCAGTACGTC. Translating gives CASSYLQGGIFYEQYV.

This clone ranks as medium-sized. This chain links TRBV3-1 (or the pseudogene TRBV3-2) with TRBJ2-2, with 7 bases lining up with TRBD1. The trim removed 4 bases at V and 6 bases at J, leaving 2 bases unmatched. CDR1 LGHDT and CDR2 YNNKEL come from the germline V gene (reference sequence). This CDR3 has 13 residues. The CDR3 protein is CASSRQGSGELFF. The CDR3 bases are TGTGCCAGCAGCCGACAGGGCTCCGGGGAGCTGTTTTTT.

The V and J genes are TRBV18 and TRBJ1-2, with 9 bases lining up with TRBD1. J was trimmed by 7 bases and V by 4 bases; bases with no gene match: 4. Germline values: CDR1 KGHSH, CDR2 LQKENI. The CDR3 is 13 amino acids. CDR3 coding DNA: TGTGCCAGCTCACTCACAGGGGGCGGTGGCTACACCTTC. This sequence encodes CASSLTGGGGYTF.

By sample share, this clone is medium-sized. The chain joins TRBV29-1 to TRBJ1-5; a possible D gene is TRBD1 (6 bases). From germline, CDR1 is SQVTM and CDR2 ANQGSEA. The CDR3 contains 13 residues. V was clipped by 4 bases and J by 6 bases, with 13 bases between them. The CDR3 sequence: CSVAGGQGQPQHF. The CDR3 DNA follows: TGCAGCGTTGCGGGGGGGCAGGGTCAGCCCCAGCATTTT.

The CDR3 loop is CASSPQRGVYNEQFF. The CDR3 DNA sequence: TGTGCCAGCAGCCCGCAGCGGGGTGTCTACAATGAGCAGTTCTTC. The chain combines TRBV11-1 with TRBJ2-1; 7 nucleotides align to TRBD2. Germline values: CDR1 SGHAT, CDR2 FQDESV (reference sequence). Trimming took 5 bases from V and 3 from J; bases not matched to a gene: 7. This CDR3 has 15 residues. Based on the CDR3 plus reference TRBV11-1 and TRBJ2-1, the full variable domain is EAEVAQSPRYKITEKSQAVAFWCDPISGHATLYWYRQILGQGPELLVQFQDESVVDDSQLPKDRFSAERLKGVDSTLKIQPAELGDSAMYLCASSPQRGVYNEQFFGPGTRLTVL.

V is TRBV19 and J is TRBJ1-2; the D is unclear. The CDR3 spans 14 residues. The germline V gene encodes CDR1 LNHDA and CDR2 SQIVND (reference sequence). Trimming pared 5 bases from V and 8 bases from J, leaving 18 bases between. CDR3 sequence (DNA): TGTGCCAGTAGTGGCTCACGTGGGATGGGAGGCTACACCTTC. Protein product: CASSGSRGMGGYTF. Supplemented by reference TRBV19 and TRBJ1-2, the full variable domain reads DGGITQSPKYLFRKEGQNVTLSCEQNLNHDAMYWYRQDPGQGLRLIYYSQIVNDFQKGDIAEGYSVSREKKESFPLTVTSAQKNPTAFYLCASSGSRGMGGYTFGSGTRLTVV.

This clone was picked up a small number of times. The V and J genes are TRBV5-6 and TRBJ2-7; 9 bases align to TRBD1. Trimming at V came to 6 bases and at J to 3 bases, leaving 7 bases not matched to a gene. The V gene's germline CDR1 is SGHDT and CDR2 YYEEEE. CDR3 length equals 14 residues. CDR3 region: CASNVGTGYYEQYF. The DNA for the CDR3 is TGTGCCAGCAACGTCGGGACAGGGTACTACGAGCAGTACTTC.

The J gene is TRBJ2-1, the V gene TRBV14; TRBD1 matches at 9 bases. CDR3 length equals 17 residues. Germline lookup yields CDR1 SGHDN and CDR2 FVKESK. Trimming at V came to 2 bases and at J to 3 bases, leaving 8 bases not matched to a gene. The CDR3 DNA follows: TGTGCCAGCAGCCAATTACCGGGACAGGGCTACTACAATGAGCAGTTCTTC. As protein: CASSQLPGQGYYNEQFF.

The V call is TRBV7-3, the J call TRBJ2-2; the D call may be TRBD1 or TRBD2 (5 bases each). CDR1 is SGHTA and CDR2 is FQGTGA in the germline V gene. The CDR3 totals 15 residues. Trimming stripped 5 bases from V and 0 bases from J, with 10 bases between. The chain's CDR3 is CASSPEGSNTGELFF. DNA of the CDR3: TGTGCCAGCAGCCCAGAGGGGTCGAACACCGGGGAGCTGTTTTTT.

This clone occurred once. This rearrangement joins TRBV27 to TRBJ2-7; no firm D call. Germline V lookup: CDR1 MNHEY, CDR2 SMNVEV (reference sequence). The CDR3 totals 14 residues. Deletions cut 4 bases from V and 0 bases from J, with 10 bases between. CDR3 sequence: CASSSTFSSYEQYF. Written as DNA, the CDR3 is TGTGCCAGCAGTTCCACTTTTAGCTCCTACGAGCAGTACTTC.

The chain carries TRBV6-5 and TRBJ1-3, with a possible D match to TRBD1 (5 bases). Trimming cost V 7 bases and J 4 bases, with 11 bases left between them. The CDR3 has 13 amino acids. Germline V lookup: CDR1 MNHEY, CDR2 SVGAGI. CDR3 loop: CASIGAQGNTIYF. The CDR3 DNA follows: TGTGCCAGCATAGGGGCACAAGGAAACACCATATATTTT.

The chain recombines TRBV6-5 with TRBJ1-3; D may be TRBD1 (5 bases). V gave up 9 bases and J gave up 1 base, with 16 bases separating them. There are 15 residues in the CDR3. Germline V gene lookup returns CDR1 MNHEY and CDR2 SVGAGI. The CDR3 reads CASQPGTTSGNTIYF. DNA for the CDR3: TGTGCCAGTCAACCCGGGACTACGTCTGGAAACACCATATATTTT.

This clone was counted between two and nine times. V is TRBV3-1 (or the pseudogene TRBV3-2) and J is TRBJ2-2, with D uncertain. Between the trimmed V and J ends, which lost 3 bases and 6 bases, there was a span of 8 bases. From germline, CDR1 is LGHDT and CDR2 YNNKEL (reference sequence). This CDR3 comprises 13 residues. The DNA of the CDR3 is TGTGCCAGCAGCCACCGGAGCTCCGGGGAGCTGTTTTTT. The encoded protein is CASSHRSSGELFF.

In its sample, this clone was seen a few times. V usage is TRBV29-1 and J usage is TRBJ1-2; the match to TRBD1 covers 7 bases. CDR3 length: 13 residues. Germline CDR1 and CDR2: SQVTM and ANQGSEA. Trimming took 4 bases from V and 8 from J; bases not matched to a gene: 10. CDR3 residues: CSVARQGGVGYTF. CDR3 coding DNA: TGCAGCGTTGCTCGGCAGGGGGGTGTAGGCTACACCTTC.

The chain uses TRBV21-1 and TRBJ2-1; the table names TRBD1, a call not compared with the DNA. TRBV21-1 is shown as a pseudogene. The CDR3 extends over 19 amino acids. The CDR3 sequence is CASSCPRSGASNSYNEQFF. CDR3 sequence (DNA): TGTGCCAGCAGCTGCCCCCGTTCAGGGGCTTCTAATTCCTACAATGAGCAGTTCTTC.

The V call is TRBV6-5, the J call TRBJ1-2; D possibly corresponds to TRBD1 (6 bases). Germline CDR1 and CDR2: MNHEY and SVGAGI. This CDR3 region has 13 residues. Trimming stripped 8 bases from V and 8 bases from J, with 18 bases between. The CDR3 spells CASQGRAIGGYTF. The DNA for the CDR3 is TGTGCCAGCCAGGGGAGGGCTATCGGCGGCTACACCTTC.

V gene TRBV19 combines with J gene TRBJ1-2, with a tentative D call TRBD1 (5 bases). Deletions cut 10 bases from V and 8 bases from J, with 26 bases between. From germline, CDR1 is LNHDA and CDR2 SQIVND (reference sequence). This CDR3 is 15 amino acids long. CDR3 sequence reads: CATKGRTGRGEGYTF. Written as DNA, the CDR3 is TGTGCCACCAAGGGACGTACGGGACGGGGCGAAGGCTACACCTTC.

This clone was seen a handful of times. The rearrangement joins TRBV7-9 to TRBJ2-3; no definite D call. V was shortened by 3 bases and J by 4 bases, with 11 bases between the two germline ends. Germline assignment: CDR1 SEHNR and CDR2 FQNEAQ (reference sequence). This CDR3 comprises 14 residues. The CDR3 sequence is CASSFSGRADTQYF. Here the CDR3 DNA reads TGTGCCAGCAGCTTCTCTGGAAGGGCAGATACGCAGTATTTT.